The clone carrying this TCR beta chain has only a few counts. The antigen remains unidentified. The CDR3 spans 14 residues. Germline V lookup: CDR1 SGHAT, CDR2 FQNNGV. V trimming: 5 bases; J trimming: 4 bases; junction bases outside the gene matches: 5. The data originate from a study of vaccination and CD4 T cells after COVID-19. At the level of the study: Convalescent individuals numbered four females and six males, two being Hispanic.

Scientists ran DNA taken from cultured CD4+ T cells through the Oncomine TCR Beta short-read assay for sequencing. TCRdb processed the PCR reads anew with MiXCR; each CDR3 protein has one entry. The table includes tens of thousands of distinct CDR3 sequences, 30% to 40% detected once. As for time point: late sampling 161 to 241 days after vaccination in three convalescent patients. Sample treatment: roughly 11-day PBMC culture with coronavirus spike peptide pools or control peptides (ViraFEST assay). The chain employs TRBV11-2 and TRBJ2-5, with 9 bases that match TRBD1. This TCR was sampled from a human donor who had recovered from COVID-19. This specimen was CD4+ T cells from blood, cultured in vitro, taken about 7 months after SARS-CoV-2 vaccination. In DNA, the CDR3 is TGTGCCAGCAGCCCATCGGGACAGGGAGAGACCCAGTACTTC. Translation gives CASSPSGQGETQYF.